A single sample is the source of the 8 T cell receptor beta chains below, sequenced in a study of OX40 agonist ivuxolimab in advanced cancers. Sequenced by immunoSEQ multiplex PCR; TCRdb stores in-frame clones only, minus some. The data contain approximately 59,000 clones, roughly nine tenths of them singletons. The input for sequencing was CD4+ or CD8+ T cells sorted from blood, taken in a trial of the OX40 agonist ivuxolimab. All receptors come from an adult with an advanced solid tumor such as melanoma, head and neck, liver or kidney cancer.

The chain couples TRBV29-1 to TRBJ2-2; D is possibly TRBD1 (5 bases). Trimming left V 1 base short and J 4 bases short, with 10 bases between. The CDR3 length is 14 residues. The V gene's germline CDR1 is SQVTM and CDR2 ANQGSEA. CDR3 bases: TGCAGCGTTGAAGTGGGCAGGGCCACCGGGGAGCTGTTTTTT. It is translated as CSVEVGRATGELFF.

The V call is TRBV27, the J call TRBJ2-5; possibly TRBD1 for D (6 bases). CDR3 length: 13 amino acids. With 5 bases removed from V and 5 bases from J, the gap between germline ends came to 12 bases. Germline V gives CDR1 MNHEY, CDR2 SMNVEV (reference sequence). CDR3 nucleotide sequence: TGTGCCAGCAGTAGACAGGTGGGCGAGACCCAGTACTTC. Residues: CASSRQVGETQYF.

V usage is TRBV5-1 and J usage is TRBJ1-4; 8 bases are a match to TRBD1. With V trimmed by 3 bases and J by 7 bases, 8 bases remained unmatched. CDR1 is SGHRS, CDR2 YFSETQ, per germline. The CDR3 has 15 amino acids. The CDR3 is CASSSRTGRLEKLFF. The DNA of the CDR3 is TGCGCCAGCAGCTCCAGGACAGGGAGACTTGAAAAACTGTTTTTT. Filled out from reference TRBV5-1 and TRBJ1-4, the complete variable domain reads KAGVTQTPRYLIKTRGQQVTLSCSPISGHRSVSWYQQTPGQGLQFLFEYFSETQRNKGNFPGRFSGRQFSNSRSEMNVSTLELGDSALYLCASSSRTGRLEKLFFGSGTQLSVL.

The chain links TRBV2 to TRBJ2-5; 8 positions agree with TRBD1. Germline CDR1 SNHLY, CDR2 FYNNEI. This CDR3 region has 14 residues. J lost 4 bases, V lost 6 bases, and 7 bases had no gene match. DNA of the CDR3: TGTGCCAGCAGGGACAGGGCTCAGACAGAGACCCAGTACTTC. This codes for CASRDRAQTETQYF.

The V and J genes are TRBV27 and TRBJ1-1; D remains ambiguous. The CDR3 length is 15 residues. Germline assignment: CDR1 MNHEY and CDR2 SMNVEV (reference sequence). V was pared by 1 base and J by 1 base, with 10 bases between. The CDR3 reads CASSLLSGRNTEAFF. CDR3 nucleotides: TGTGCCAGCAGTTTATTGAGCGGGAGGAACACTGAAGCTTTCTTT.

J is TRBJ2-2 and V is TRBV19; unclear D gene. CDR3 length: 15 amino acids. The germline V gene has CDR1 LNHDA and CDR2 SQIVND (reference sequence). V lost 5 bases and J 1 base, leaving 11 bases between the germline ends. The CDR3 DNA sequence: TGTGCCAGTAGTTCGGGCCAGCGGAACACCGGGGAGCTGTTTTTT. Its protein product is CASSSGQRNTGELFF.

This clone appeared a few times. Here the CDR3 reads CASSLAGAGEFEQYF. CDR3 DNA: TGCGCCAGCAGCTTGGCGGGGGCGGGTGAGTTCGAGCAGTACTTC. V and J are TRBV5-1 and TRBJ2-7; the D gene could be TRBD1 or TRBD2 (6 bases each). This CDR3 is built from 15 residues. Trimming removed 0 bases at V and 6 bases at J, with 16 bases between. Per germline, CDR1 SGHRS and CDR2 YFSETQ.

V usage is TRBV27 and J usage is TRBJ2-7; perhaps TRBD1 as D (6 bases). The CDR3 is made up of 18 amino acids. Between the trimmed V and J ends, which lost 3 bases and 3 bases, there was a span of 24 bases. Germline-derived CDR1 and CDR2 are MNHEY and SMNVEV (reference sequence). CDR3 nucleotides: TGTGCCAGCAGTTTGGACAGCCCTAGGGTAGCGAGTAACTACGAGCAGTACTTC. Its protein product is CASSLDSPRVASNYEQYF.